A single sample gave rise to the 26 T cell receptor beta chains below, sequenced in a study of technical replicates of blood from several donors. Assay used: immunoSEQ multiplex PCR; TCRdb lists only in-frame clones, some missing. The table includes approximately 73,000 clones, around 93% detected once. The source material was T cells isolated from PBMCs. These receptor sequences come from a human donor in good health.

The chain links TRBV2 to TRBJ1-5, with 9 bases identical to TRBD1. The V gene's germline CDR1 is SNHLY and CDR2 FYNNEI. The CDR3 is made up of 15 amino acids. J was trimmed by 5 bases and V by 6 bases; bases with no gene match: 8. The CDR3 here is CASSPEQGADQPQHF. The CDR3 region has the DNA TGTGCCAGCAGCCCTGAACAGGGGGCTGATCAGCCCCAGCATTTT.

The V call is TRBV27, the J call TRBJ2-1; the D is unclear. This CDR3 has 14 residues. The V gene lost 2 bases and the J gene lost 4 bases, with 9 bases spanning the gap. In germline, CDR1 is MNHEY, CDR2 SMNVEV (reference sequence). In DNA, the CDR3 is TGTGCCAGCAGTTTAAACAGTCAGTACAATGAGCAGTTCTTC. Amino acid sequence: CASSLNSQYNEQFF.

The V and J genes are TRBV2 and TRBJ1-1; D ambiguous. The CDR3 totals 14 residues. V dropped 8 bases and J dropped 1 base, with 14 bases sitting between them. Germline lookup yields CDR1 SNHLY and CDR2 FYNNEI. The CDR3 is CASSFYSQNTEAFF. In nucleotides, the CDR3 is TGTGCCAGCTCGTTCTACAGCCAGAACACTGAAGCTTTCTTT. Full variable domain (outside the CDR3, taken from reference TRBV2 and TRBJ1-1): EPEVTQTPSHQVTQMGQEVILRCVPISNHLYFYWYRQILGQKVEFLVSFYNNEISEKSEIFDDQFSVERPDGSNFTLKIRSTKLEDSAMYFCASSFYSQNTEAFFGQGTRLTVV.

The gene calls are TRBV2 and TRBJ2-2, with TRBD2 identical over 8 bases. CDR1 and CDR2 (germline): SNHLY, FYNNEI. V trimming: 0 bases; J trimming: 3 bases; junction bases outside the gene matches: 12. There are 19 residues in the CDR3. The CDR3 protein is CASSEAYFEREWDTGELFF. CDR3 in DNA: TGTGCCAGCAGTGAAGCCTATTTCGAGCGGGAGTGGGACACCGGGGAGCTGTTTTTT. The full variable domain, rest sourced from reference TRBV2 and TRBJ2-2, is EPEVTQTPSHQVTQMGQEVILRCVPISNHLYFYWYRQILGQKVEFLVSFYNNEISEKSEIFDDQFSVERPDGSNFTLKIRSTKLEDSAMYFCASSEAYFEREWDTGELFFGEGSRLTVL.

This chain links TRBV19 with TRBJ1-4; D might be TRBD1 (6 bases). Germline V gene lookup returns CDR1 LNHDA and CDR2 SQIVND (reference sequence). CDR3 size: 15 residues. Trimming took 8 bases from V and 8 from J, leaving 21 bases between them. CDR3 in amino acids: CASRWVTGKGEKLFF. CDR3 DNA sequence: TGTGCCAGTCGTTGGGTCACAGGGAAAGGAGAAAAACTGTTTTTT.

The chain links TRBV7-6 to TRBJ1-1, with TRBD1 as a possible D gene (6 bases). V was clipped by 5 bases and J by 0 bases, with 19 bases between them. The CDR3 has 17 amino acids. Germline V gives CDR1 SGHVS, CDR2 FNYEAQ. The CDR3: CASSPKPWTVMNTEAFF. The CDR3 nucleotides read TGTGCCAGCAGCCCCAAACCCTGGACAGTCATGAACACTGAAGCTTTCTTT.

V usage is TRBV6-1 and J usage is TRBJ2-1; 8 nucleotides align to TRBD2. V shed 2 bases and J 7 bases; nucleotides not matched to a gene: 10. This CDR3 has 16 amino acids. CDR1 and CDR2 (germline): MNHNS, SASEGT. For the CDR3, the DNA is TGTGCCAGCAGTGAACCCTTAGCGGGGCCCGTAAATGAGCAGTTCTTC. This codes for CASSEPLAGPVNEQFF.

This chain connects TRBV12-5 to TRBJ1-2, with unresolved D. Trimming took off 7 bases at V and 4 bases at J, with 19 bases between the two ends. CDR3 size: 15 residues. Per germline, CDR1 LGHNT and CDR2 FRNRAP. CDR3 sequence reads: CASALWRPLVYGYTF. DNA for the CDR3: TGTGCTAGTGCCCTCTGGCGGCCTCTCGTCTATGGCTACACCTTC.

This clone was recorded only once. The chain carries TRBV19 and TRBJ2-1; D remains unclear. The CDR3 is made up of 13 amino acids. Deletions cut 8 bases from V and 7 bases from J, with 15 bases between. Germline V gene lookup returns CDR1 LNHDA and CDR2 SQIVND (reference sequence). The CDR3 coding sequence is TGTGCCAGTGGTCCCCAACTCCGGAATGAGCAGTTCTTC. This sequence encodes CASGPQLRNEQFF.

This clone was observed a single time. J is TRBJ1-3 and V is TRBV30; D remains ambiguous. The germline V gene has CDR1 GTSNPN and CDR2 SVGIG (reference sequence). Trimming shortened V by 1 base and J by 0 bases, and 13 bases separated the two germline ends. There are 16 residues in the CDR3. The CDR3, as DNA: TGTGCCTGGAGTGATGGCGGAGCCCGCTCTGGAAACACCATATATTTT. Its protein product is CAWSDGGARSGNTIYF.

The chain has TRBV6-5 and TRBJ2-1; 9 bases line up with TRBD2. This CDR3 has 15 amino acids. The V gene's germline CDR1 is MNHEY and CDR2 SVGAGI. V was pared by 6 bases and J by 0 bases, with 3 bases of the junction left unmatched. The CDR3, as DNA: TGTGCCAGCAGGCCGACTAGCGGCTCCTACAATGAGCAGTTCTTC. Amino acid sequence: CASRPTSGSYNEQFF.

The chain employs TRBV5-4 and TRBJ2-5; 10 bases line up with TRBD1. From germline, CDR1 is SGHNT and CDR2 YYREEE (reference sequence). The trim removed 3 bases at V and 2 bases at J, leaving 16 bases unmatched. This CDR3 has 19 residues. The CDR3 DNA reads as TGTGCCAGCAGCTCTCCGGGACAGGGGTTCTCGCGTGATCAAGAGACCCAGTACTTC. It codes for CASSSPGQGFSRDQETQYF.

This rearrangement joins TRBV7-9 to TRBJ1-1; 7 positions match TRBD1. The CDR3 is 15 amino acids. The V segment lost 6 bases and the J segment 4 bases; nucleotides outside the gene matches: 11. Germline V gene sequence: CDR1 SEHNR, CDR2 FQNEAQ (reference sequence). The CDR3 nucleotides are TGTGCCAGCAGTCAAACAGGGGACGGGACCACTGAAGCTTTCTTT. This gives the protein CASSQTGDGTTEAFF. Full variable domain (rest looked up from reference TRBV7-9 and TRBJ1-1): DTGVSQNPRHKITKRGQNVTFRCDPISEHNRLYWYRQTLGQGPEFLTYFQNEAQLEKSRLLSDRFSAERPKGSFSTLEIQRTEQGDSAMYLCASSQTGDGTTEAFFGQGTRLTVV.

The chain has TRBV4-1 and TRBJ2-2; TRBD2 aligns across 9 bases. Trimming removed 4 bases from V and 6 bases from J; junction bases left unmatched: 3. The CDR3 extends over 14 amino acids. The V gene's germline CDR1 is MGHRA and CDR2 YSYEKL. The chain's CDR3 is CASSRGGGAGELFF. The CDR3 DNA reads TGCGCCAGCAGCCGCGGGGGGGGAGCCGGGGAGCTGTTTTTT.

The V and J genes are TRBV5-1 and TRBJ2-1; no firm D call. Trimming cost V 0 bases and J 6 bases, with 4 bases left between them. CDR1 and CDR2 from the germline V gene are SGHRS and YFSETQ. The CDR3 runs to 12 residues. CDR3 protein: CASSLGANEQFF. CDR3 bases: TGCGCCAGCAGCTTGGGAGCCAATGAGCAGTTCTTC.

This chain connects TRBV18 to TRBJ1-3, with TRBD1 identical over 7 bases. This CDR3 is 14 amino acids long. J was trimmed by 2 bases and V by 4 bases; bases with no gene match: 2. CDR1 and CDR2 (germline): KGHSH, LQKENI. The CDR3 nucleotides read TGTGCCAGCTCACAGGGGGCCACTGGAAACACCATATATTTT. Protein product: CASSQGATGNTIYF.

The chain links TRBV28 to TRBJ2-3; D is perhaps TRBD2 (5 bases). The CDR3 has 14 amino acids. Per the germline V gene, CDR1 is MDHEN and CDR2 is SYDVKM. V was pared by 5 bases and J by 4 bases, with 13 bases between. For the CDR3, the DNA is TGTGCCAGCAGTCCTCGAGGGTCCCCAGATACGCAGTATTTT. Amino acid sequence: CASSPRGSPDTQYF.

V usage is TRBV30 and J usage is TRBJ2-7, with a tentative D call TRBD1 (6 bases). Trimming pared 4 bases from V and 0 bases from J, leaving 10 bases between. The germline CDR1 and CDR2 sequences are GTSNPN and SVGIG (reference sequence). The CDR3 contains 13 residues. For the CDR3, the DNA is TGTGCCTGGACCCAGGGGAGCTCCTACGAGCAGTACTTC. Encoded protein: CAWTQGSSYEQYF.

J is TRBJ2-1 and V is TRBV10-3; no clear D gene. With 2 bases removed from V and 9 bases from J, the gap between germline ends came to 8 bases. Germline lookup yields CDR1 ENHRY and CDR2 SYGVKD. The CDR3 consists of 12 residues. The CDR3 sequence: CAISEAGAEQFF. In DNA, the CDR3 is TGTGCCATCAGTGAGGCCGGAGCTGAGCAGTTCTTC.

The chain joins TRBV6-1 to TRBJ1-3; no clear D gene. The CDR3 totals 15 residues. Germline CDR1 reads MNHNS; CDR2 reads SASEGT. V dropped 1 base and J dropped 2 bases, with 9 bases sitting between them. CDR3 loop: CASSEVGGTGNTIYF. CDR3 sequence (DNA): TGTGCCAGCAGTGAAGTCGGAGGCACTGGAAACACCATATATTTT.

V gene TRBV19 combines with J gene TRBJ1-2; D perhaps matches TRBD1 (6 bases). This CDR3 has 15 amino acids. Trimming pared 1 base from V and 4 bases from J, leaving 13 bases between. The germline V gene encodes CDR1 LNHDA and CDR2 SQIVND (reference sequence). In DNA, the CDR3 is TGTGCCAGTAGTATAGGCGGGGGGCGCGGCTATGGCTACACCTTC. Its protein product is CASSIGGGRGYGYTF.

This chain connects TRBV6-5 to TRBJ1-5; D uncertain. This CDR3 spans 15 amino acids. With 0 bases removed from V and 1 base from J, the gap between germline ends came to 7 bases. Germline assignment: CDR1 MNHEY and CDR2 SVGAGI. Here the CDR3 reads CASSYSEASNQPQHF. In DNA form, the CDR3 reads TGTGCCAGCAGTTACTCAGAAGCCAGCAATCAGCCCCAGCATTTT.

The V and J genes are TRBV5-1 and TRBJ2-1, with 12 bases matching TRBD2. CDR1 is SGHRS, CDR2 YFSETQ, per germline. The CDR3 covers 17 residues. V lost 0 bases, J lost 7 bases, and 8 bases stayed unmatched. The chain's CDR3 is CASSLAASGRAVNEQFF. CDR3 coding DNA: TGCGCCAGCAGCTTGGCGGCTAGCGGGAGGGCCGTTAATGAGCAGTTCTTC. The whole variable domain, filled in from reference TRBV5-1 and TRBJ2-1, reads KAGVTQTPRYLIKTRGQQVTLSCSPISGHRSVSWYQQTPGQGLQFLFEYFSETQRNKGNFPGRFSGRQFSNSRSEMNVSTLELGDSALYLCASSLAASGRAVNEQFFGPGTRLTVL.

Of note for this clone: An end of the junction does not agree with germline; a read error may underlie this. The V and J genes are TRBV7-7 and TRBJ2-2; the match to TRBD2 covers 7 bases. CDR1 is SSHAT and CDR2 is FNYEAQ in the germline V gene (reference sequence). The CDR3 is 16 amino acids. CDR3 region: CASSPAGRRGTGELFF. CDR3 coding DNA: TGTGCTAGCAGCCCAGCGGGGAGGAGGGGCACCGGGGAGCTGTTTTTT.

The chain is built from TRBV10-2 and TRBJ2-7; the D gene is possibly TRBD2 (6 bases). This CDR3 has 17 amino acids. Per germline, CDR1 WSHSY and CDR2 SAAADI. V shed 7 bases and J shed 0 bases, with 22 bases lying between them. In nucleotides, the CDR3 is TGCGCCAGCAAAAGACACGGACTAAGATCACACTCCTACGAGCAGTACTTC. This codes for CASKRHGLRSHSYEQYF.

The chain links TRBV27 to TRBJ1-6; D perhaps matches TRBD1 (6 bases). Trimming cost V 5 bases and J 10 bases, with 15 bases left between them. CDR1 and CDR2 (germline): MNHEY, SMNVEV (reference sequence). There are 14 residues in the CDR3. The chain's CDR3 is CASSIHRVESPLHF. DNA of the CDR3: TGTGCCAGCAGTATCCACAGGGTGGAATCACCCCTCCACTTT.